This is a list of T cell receptor beta chains from one sample in a study of T-cell reconstitution after alpha-beta-depleted transplantation in children. Using its own MiXCR run on the PCR reads, TCRdb lists one record per CDR3 protein. Of fewer than 550,000 distinct CDR3 sequences in the sample, about a tenth were seen once. The material sequenced was PBMCs from the stem cell graft donor, taken from the stem cell graft. The source of these receptors is a human donor who donated a stem cell graft to a child with acute myeloid leukemia. CDR3s include the opening cysteine and the closing phenylalanine or tryptophan. Each record gives: D gene, V gene, J gene, clone size, CDR3 protein, CDR3 DNA. A D gene is named only where the DNA matches it firmly. Size tells how often a clone was seen (once, few, many) or the class of an expanded clone, and some rows leave it out.

>TRBD1|TRBV30|TRBJ1-2|few
CAWSAGDSNYGYTF
TGTGCCTGGAGCGCAGGGGACAGTAACTATGGCTACACCTTC
>NA|TRBV7-9|TRBJ2-4|few
CASSSLGNIQYF
TGTGCCAGCAGCAGTTTGGGGAACATTCAGTACTTC
>NA|TRBV3-1|TRBJ2-3|many
CASSQESGWGWGQYF
TGTGCCAGCAGCCAAGAATCTGGATGGGGATGGGGGCAGTATTTT
>NA|TRBV5-1|TRBJ2-5|many
CASSTGRETQYF
TGCGCCAGCAGCACAGGGAGGGAGACCCAGTACTTC
>NA|TRBV5-1|TRBJ1-2|few
CASSLAQGHGVGYTF
TGCGCCAGCAGCTTGGCGCAGGGACATGGGGTGGGCTACACCTTC
>NA|TRBV5-1|TRBJ2-2|few
CASSLRSGDTGELFF
TGCGCCAGCAGCTTGCGGTCAGGGGACACCGGGGAGCTGTTTTTT
>TRBD2|TRBV20-1|TRBJ2-4|few
CSARAGGAKNIQYF
TGCAGTGCTAGAGCGGGGGGAGCCAAAAACATTCAGTACTTC
>NA|TRBV7-2|TRBJ1-1|few
CASSLESGDTEAFF
TGTGCCAGCAGCTTAGAGTCGGGGGATACTGAAGCTTTCTTT
>TRBD2|TRBV10-1|TRBJ2-4|many
CASSPGGAKNIQYF
TGCGCCAGCAGCCCGGGGGGAGCCAAAAACATTCAGTACTTC
>NA|TRBV11-2|TRBJ1-5|NA
CASSQGRTHPYSNQPQHF
TGTGCCAGCAGCCAAGGGAGAACCCACCCCTATAGCAATCAGCCCCAGCATTTT
>TRBD2|TRBV20-1|TRBJ2-5|few
CSAIGREGVQTQYF
TGCAGTGCTATAGGGCGGGAGGGGGTCCAGACCCAGTACTTC
>TRBD1|TRBV10-3|TRBJ2-4|NA
CAISGRDRNIQYF
TGTGCCATCAGTGGACGGGACAGAAACATTCAGTACTTC
>NA|TRBV20-1|TRBJ2-1|NA
CSAPGARGNEQFF
TGCAGTGCTCCAGGGGCCCGGGGAAATGAGCAGTTCTTC
>NA|TRBV25-1|TRBJ1-4|NA
CASSEPKATGQNEKLFF
TGTGCCAGCAGTGAACCAAAAGCGACAGGTCAAAATGAAAAACTGTTTTTT
>NA|TRBV5-1|TRBJ2-5|few
CASSLHQVSQETQYF
TGCGCCAGCAGCTTGCACCAAGTCAGCCAAGAGACCCAGTACTTC
>TRBD2|TRBV7-9|TRBJ2-1|NA
CASSLRASGRLAHNEQFF
TGTGCCAGCAGCTTAAGGGCTAGCGGGAGGTTGGCCCACAATGAGCAGTTCTTC
>NA|TRBV12-3/TRBV12-4|TRBJ2-1|many
CASSRGGWGTGSAEQFF
TGTGCCAGCAGCCGGGGGGGTTGGGGGACAGGGTCAGCTGAGCAGTTCTTC
>TRBD2|TRBV27|TRBJ2-7|NA
CASRGGYEQYF
TGTGCCAGCCGGGGGGGCTACGAGCAGTACTTC
>TRBD1|TRBV18|TRBJ2-5|few
CASSTNRGRETQYF
TGTGCCAGCTCAACAAACAGGGGCAGAGAGACCCAGTACTTC
>NA|TRBV12-3/TRBV12-4|TRBJ1-4|NA
CASSWGGINEKLFF
TGTGCCAGCTCCTGGGGTGGCATAAATGAAAAACTGTTTTTT
>TRBD1|TRBV6-5|TRBJ1-1|NA
CASSYSGQGETEAFF
TGTGCCAGCAGTTACTCGGGACAGGGAGAGACTGAAGCTTTCTTT
>NA|TRBV10-3|TRBJ1-6|NA
CAISESEDSPLHF
TGTGCCATCAGTGAGTCTGAAGACTCACCCCTCCACTTT
>TRBD1|TRBV5-1|TRBJ2-2|few
CASSWDRVITGELFF
TGCGCCAGCAGCTGGGACAGGGTAATTACCGGGGAGCTGTTTTTT
>TRBD2|TRBV29-1|TRBJ2-7|NA
CSGRLGRGGRFEQYF
TGCAGCGGGCGCCTGGGTCGGGGCGGGAGGTTCGAGCAGTACTTC
>TRBD1|TRBV12-3/TRBV12-4|TRBJ2-2|NA
CASTPSRGRNGELFF
TGTGCCAGCACTCCGTCCAGGGGGCGGAACGGGGAGCTGTTTTTT
>NA|TRBV2|TRBJ2-3|few
CASSTGVTDTQYF
TGTGCCAGCAGTACGGGAGTTACAGATACGCAGTATTTT
>TRBD2|TRBV5-1|TRBJ2-3|few
CASRERGGSTDTQYF
TGCGCCAGCAGAGAACGGGGGGGAAGCACAGATACGCAGTATTTT
>NA|TRBV29-1|TRBJ2-5|few
CSVVLGETQYF
TGCAGCGTTGTTCTGGGGGAGACCCAGTACTTC
>NA|TRBV10-3|TRBJ2-1|NA
CAISESELANNEQFF
TGTGCCATCAGTGAATCCGAGCTAGCGAACAATGAGCAGTTCTTC
>NA|TRBV12-3/TRBV12-4|TRBJ1-1|many
CASSYGGAEAFF
TGTGCCAGCAGTTATGGTGGCGCTGAAGCTTTCTTT
>NA|TRBV7-3|TRBJ2-3|NA
CASSNPGDTQYF
TGTGCCAGCAGCAACCCCGGGGATACGCAGTATTTT
>NA|TRBV7-8|TRBJ2-5|few
CASSLGTSPGKDETQYF
TGTGCCAGCAGCTTAGGGACCTCCCCAGGGAAGGACGAGACCCAGTACTTC
>TRBD1|TRBV5-4|TRBJ1-2|many
CASSLLSGTGFDGYTF
TGTGCCAGCAGCTTGCTTTCAGGGACAGGGTTCGATGGCTACACCTTC
>NA|TRBV6-2/TRBV6-3|TRBJ1-2|few
CASSYSLDNYGYTF
TGTGCCAGCAGTTACTCTCTGGACAACTATGGCTACACCTTC
>TRBD2|TRBV6-2/TRBV6-3|TRBJ2-1|NA
CASSPASGKNEQFF
TGTGCCAGCAGCCCAGCTAGCGGGAAAAATGAGCAGTTCTTC
>TRBD2|TRBV7-8|TRBJ2-4|few
CASRGGGQNIQYF
TGTGCCAGCAGAGGCGGGGGTCAAAACATTCAGTACTTC
>NA|TRBV21-1|TRBJ1-5|few
CASSRGTEHF
TGTGCCAGCAGCAGGGGGACGGAGCATTTT
>NA|TRBV7-2|TRBJ1-5|few
CASRQGGSNQPQHF
TGTGCCAGCAGACAGGGTGGAAGCAATCAGCCCCAGCATTTT
>NA|TRBV20-1|TRBJ1-6|few
CSAGDNSPLHF
TGCAGTGCGGGGGATAATTCACCCCTCCACTTT
>NA|TRBV5-1|TRBJ2-2|many
CASSLVGNPSGELFF
TGCGCCAGCAGCTTGGTGGGGAATCCATCCGGGGAGCTGTTTTTT